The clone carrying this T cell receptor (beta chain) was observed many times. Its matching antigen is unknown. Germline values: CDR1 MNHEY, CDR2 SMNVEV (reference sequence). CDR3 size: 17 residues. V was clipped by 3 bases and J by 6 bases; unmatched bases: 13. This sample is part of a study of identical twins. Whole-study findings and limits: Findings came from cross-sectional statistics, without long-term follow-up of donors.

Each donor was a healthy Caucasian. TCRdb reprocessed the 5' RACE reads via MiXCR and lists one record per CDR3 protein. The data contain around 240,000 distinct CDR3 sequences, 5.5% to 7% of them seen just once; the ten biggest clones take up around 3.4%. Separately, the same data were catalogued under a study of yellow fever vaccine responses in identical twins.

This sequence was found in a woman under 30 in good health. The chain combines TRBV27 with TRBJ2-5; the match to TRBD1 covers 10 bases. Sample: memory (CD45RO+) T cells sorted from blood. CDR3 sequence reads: CASSFSQTGGAGQTQYF. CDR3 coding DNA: TGTGCCAGCAGTTTTTCCCAGACAGGGGGCGCGGGCCAGACCCAGTACTTC.